The rows below give T cell receptor beta chains drawn from one sample of a study of cytomegalovirus exposure and HLA in healthy donors. Profiled with immunoSEQ multiplex PCR; TCRdb holds only in-frame clones, not every one. In the table there are around 140,000 clones, around 82% of which are singletons. The sequenced sample consisted of PBMCs. Source of these receptors: a man younger than 35 in good health and CMV-seropositive. Both conserved end residues are part of each CDR3.

TRBV19	CASSIDPGGNTEAFF
TRBV6-5	CASSSPGRKNNEQFF
TRBV28	CASSLARGLANEKLFF
TRBV29-1	CSAGKGNEQFF
TRBV28	CASSSVQETQYF
TRBV6-1	CASRDGRSQYF
TRBV5-1	CASSLSYQETQYF
TRBV27	CASSLSLRTGTNTEAFF
TRBV7-2	CASSFKTGIHEQYF
TRBV18	CASSPLGLLTDTQYF
TRBV11-2	CASSLEFLNEQYF
TRBV6-1	CASNTGTGTYEQYF
TRBV19	CASSMPGSNAFSGGEKLFF
TRBV11-2	CASSSLGQPNTEAFF
TRBV13	CASSLGAGTDYTDTQYF
TRBV5-1	CASSLFGDSNYGYTF
TRBV28	CASSWSGQGYEQYF
TRBV28	CASRDRGKQPQHF
TRBV4-2	CASSQDLRGDEAFF
TRBV28	CASTGNTEAFF
TRBV19	CASSPPGGTQYF
TRBV5-1	CASSLGGEENEQFF
TRBV13	CASSPGTSGSDEQFF
TRBV27	CASTIRGLAGLGEQFF
TRBV9	CASSVVSVNTEAFF
TRBV11-3	CASSLGAPDTQYF
TRBV11-2	CASSPGTSGTYEQYF
TRBV28	CASSSRTGPSVPGYTF
TRBV5-1	CASSLRDRGTNEQFF
TRBV5-6	CASSRGGATDLFSRNTF
TRBV6-5	CASSDRGTTEAFF
TRBV18	CASSPVQGGTEAFF
TRBV14	CASSQERSSTDTQYF
TRBV13	CASSTDRGRRVASSNQPQHF
TRBV5-1	CASSSGQGNGGYTF
TRBV2	CASSRTGKETQYF
TRBV28	CASSLGGVIRDQPQHF
TRBV6-1	CASSGTVSGANVLTF
TRBV6-5	CASSSGDYGEQFF